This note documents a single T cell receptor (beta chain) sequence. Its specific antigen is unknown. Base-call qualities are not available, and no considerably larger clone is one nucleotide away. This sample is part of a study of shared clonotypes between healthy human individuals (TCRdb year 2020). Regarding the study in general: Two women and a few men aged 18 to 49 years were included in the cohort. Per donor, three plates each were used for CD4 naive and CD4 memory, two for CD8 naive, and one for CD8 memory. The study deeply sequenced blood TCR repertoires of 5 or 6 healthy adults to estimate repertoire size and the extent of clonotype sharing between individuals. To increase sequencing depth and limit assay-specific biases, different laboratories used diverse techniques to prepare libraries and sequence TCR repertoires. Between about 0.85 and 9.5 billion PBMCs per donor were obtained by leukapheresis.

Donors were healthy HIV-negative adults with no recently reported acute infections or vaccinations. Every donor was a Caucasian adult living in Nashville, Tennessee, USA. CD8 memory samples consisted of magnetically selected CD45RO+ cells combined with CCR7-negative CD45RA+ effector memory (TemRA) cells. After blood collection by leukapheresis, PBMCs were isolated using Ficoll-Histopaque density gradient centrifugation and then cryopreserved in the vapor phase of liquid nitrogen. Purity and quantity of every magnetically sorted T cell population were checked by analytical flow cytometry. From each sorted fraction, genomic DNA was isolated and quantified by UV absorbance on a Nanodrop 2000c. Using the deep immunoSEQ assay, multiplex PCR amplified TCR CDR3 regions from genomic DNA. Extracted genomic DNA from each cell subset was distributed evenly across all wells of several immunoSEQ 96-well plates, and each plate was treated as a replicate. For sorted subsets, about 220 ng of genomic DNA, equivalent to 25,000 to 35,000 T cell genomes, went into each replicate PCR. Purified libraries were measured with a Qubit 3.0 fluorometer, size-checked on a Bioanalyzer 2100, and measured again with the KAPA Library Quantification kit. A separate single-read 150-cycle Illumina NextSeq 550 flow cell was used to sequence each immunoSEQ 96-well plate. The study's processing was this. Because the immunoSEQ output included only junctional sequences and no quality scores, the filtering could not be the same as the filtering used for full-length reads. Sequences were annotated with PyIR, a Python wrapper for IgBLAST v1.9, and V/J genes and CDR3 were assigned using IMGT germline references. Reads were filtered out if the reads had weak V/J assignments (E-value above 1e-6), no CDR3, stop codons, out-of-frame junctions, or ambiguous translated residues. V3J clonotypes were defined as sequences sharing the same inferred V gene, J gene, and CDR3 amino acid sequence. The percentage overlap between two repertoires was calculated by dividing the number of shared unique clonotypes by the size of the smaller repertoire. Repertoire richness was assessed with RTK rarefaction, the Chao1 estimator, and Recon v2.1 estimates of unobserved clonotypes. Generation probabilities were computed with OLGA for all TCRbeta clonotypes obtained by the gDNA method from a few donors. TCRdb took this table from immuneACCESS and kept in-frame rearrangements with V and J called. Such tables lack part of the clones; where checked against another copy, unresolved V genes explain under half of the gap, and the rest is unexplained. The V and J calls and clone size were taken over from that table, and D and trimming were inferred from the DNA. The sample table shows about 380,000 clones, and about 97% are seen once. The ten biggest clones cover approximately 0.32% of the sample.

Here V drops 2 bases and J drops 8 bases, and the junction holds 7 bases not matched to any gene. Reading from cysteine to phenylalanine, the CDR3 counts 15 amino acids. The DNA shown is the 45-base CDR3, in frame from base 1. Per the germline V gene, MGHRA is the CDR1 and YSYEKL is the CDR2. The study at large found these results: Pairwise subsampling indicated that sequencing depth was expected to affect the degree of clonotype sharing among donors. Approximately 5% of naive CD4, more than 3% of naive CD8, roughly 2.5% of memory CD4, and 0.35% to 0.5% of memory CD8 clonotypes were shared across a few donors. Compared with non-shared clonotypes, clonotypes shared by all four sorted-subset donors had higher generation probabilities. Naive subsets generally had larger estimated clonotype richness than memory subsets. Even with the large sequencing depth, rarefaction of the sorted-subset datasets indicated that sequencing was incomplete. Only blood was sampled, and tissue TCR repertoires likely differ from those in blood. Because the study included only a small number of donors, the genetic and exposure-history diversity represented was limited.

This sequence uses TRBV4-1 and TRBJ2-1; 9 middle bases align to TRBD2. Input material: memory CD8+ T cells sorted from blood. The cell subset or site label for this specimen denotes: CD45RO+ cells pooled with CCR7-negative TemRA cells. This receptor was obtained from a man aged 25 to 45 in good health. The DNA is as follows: TGCGCCAGCAGCCAAAGTAGCGGGAGCGGCTATGAGCAGTTCTTC. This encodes CASSQSSGSGYEQFF.